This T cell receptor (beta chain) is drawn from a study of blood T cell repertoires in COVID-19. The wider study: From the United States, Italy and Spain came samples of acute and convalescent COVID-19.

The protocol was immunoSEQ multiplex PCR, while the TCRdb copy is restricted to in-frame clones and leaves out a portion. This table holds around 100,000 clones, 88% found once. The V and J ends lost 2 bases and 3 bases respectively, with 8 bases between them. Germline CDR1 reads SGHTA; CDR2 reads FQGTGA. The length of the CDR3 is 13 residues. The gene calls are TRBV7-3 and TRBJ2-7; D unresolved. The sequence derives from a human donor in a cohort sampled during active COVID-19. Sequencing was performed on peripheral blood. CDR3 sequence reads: CASSLWPGYEQYF. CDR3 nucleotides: TGTGCCAGCAGCTTATGGCCGGGCTACGAGCAGTACTTC.